The sequence of this TCR beta chain was determined in a study of T-cell memory formation after mild COVID-19. Looking at the study overall: Clusters were largely donor specific. General study points: For second-wave clones that peaked at day 37, SARS-CoV-2 specificity went unverified. In pre-infection memory, a portion of responding clones appeared, which suggested that cross-reactive memory joined.

This CDR3 is built from 16 residues. With 1 base removed from V and 0 bases from J, the gap between germline ends came to 12 bases. Barcoded TCR alpha and TCR beta cDNA libraries with UMIs came from 5'RACE using constant-segment primers. From the 5' RACE reads, TCRdb called clonotypes with MiXCR, one entry per CDR3 protein. The sample contains 500,000 to 650,000 distinct CDR3 sequences, 20% to 25% of which appear only once. This clonotype was found a few times. Its specificity is not known. This TCR came from an adult woman who had mild COVID-19 (a few samples of this study predate the infection). Cell type and time point are not known. The chain joins TRBV12-3 or TRBV12-4 to TRBJ1-2, with TRBD1 as a possible D gene (6 bases). The specimen was PBMCs or a T cell subset sorted from them (not recorded which). The CDR3 is CASSLGWGRANYGYTF. In DNA, the CDR3 is TGTGCCAGCAGTTTAGGTTGGGGGCGGGCTAACTATGGCTACACCTTC.